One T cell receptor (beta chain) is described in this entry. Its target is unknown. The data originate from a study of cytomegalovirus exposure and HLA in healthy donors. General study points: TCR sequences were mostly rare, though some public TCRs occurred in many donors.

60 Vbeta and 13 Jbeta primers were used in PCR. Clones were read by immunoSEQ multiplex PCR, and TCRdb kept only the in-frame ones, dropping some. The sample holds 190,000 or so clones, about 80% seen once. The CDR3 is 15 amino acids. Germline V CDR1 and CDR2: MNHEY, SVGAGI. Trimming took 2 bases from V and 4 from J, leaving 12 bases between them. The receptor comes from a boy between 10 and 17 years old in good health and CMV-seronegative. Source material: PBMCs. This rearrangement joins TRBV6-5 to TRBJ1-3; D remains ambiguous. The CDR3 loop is CASSYAASRGNTIYF. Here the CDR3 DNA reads TGTGCCAGCAGTTACGCGGCATCGAGGGGAAACACCATATATTTT.